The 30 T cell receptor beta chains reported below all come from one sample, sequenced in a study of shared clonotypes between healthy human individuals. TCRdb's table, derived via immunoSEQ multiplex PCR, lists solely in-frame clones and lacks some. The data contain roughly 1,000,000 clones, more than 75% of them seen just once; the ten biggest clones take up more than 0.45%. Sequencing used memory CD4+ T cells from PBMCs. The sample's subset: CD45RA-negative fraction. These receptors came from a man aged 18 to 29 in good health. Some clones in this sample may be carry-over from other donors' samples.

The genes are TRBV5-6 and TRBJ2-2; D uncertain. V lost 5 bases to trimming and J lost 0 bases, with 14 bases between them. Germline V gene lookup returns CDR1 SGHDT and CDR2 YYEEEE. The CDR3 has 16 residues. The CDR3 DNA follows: TGTGCCAGCAGTTTGACGGCATACGCGAACACCGGGGAGCTGTTTTTT. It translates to CASSLTAYANTGELFF. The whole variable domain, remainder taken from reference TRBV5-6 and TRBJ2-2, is DAGVTQSPTHLIKTRGQQVTLRCSPKSGHDTVSWYQQALGQGPQFIFQYYEEEERQRGNFPDRFSGHQFPNYSSELNVNALLLGDSALYLCASSLTAYANTGELFFGEGSRLTVL.

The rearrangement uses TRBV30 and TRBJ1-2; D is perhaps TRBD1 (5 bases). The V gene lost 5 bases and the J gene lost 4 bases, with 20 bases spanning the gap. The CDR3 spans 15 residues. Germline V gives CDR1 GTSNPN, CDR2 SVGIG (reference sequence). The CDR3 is CAWALAGRLFYGYTF. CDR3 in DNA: TGTGCCTGGGCATTGGCAGGGAGACTTTTCTATGGCTACACCTTC.

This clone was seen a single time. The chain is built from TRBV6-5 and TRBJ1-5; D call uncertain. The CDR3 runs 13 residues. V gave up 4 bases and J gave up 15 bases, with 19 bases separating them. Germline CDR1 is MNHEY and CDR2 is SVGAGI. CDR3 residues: CASSSGFGQDGHF. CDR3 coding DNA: TGTGCCAGCAGTTCTGGTTTCGGCCAGGACGGGCATTTT.

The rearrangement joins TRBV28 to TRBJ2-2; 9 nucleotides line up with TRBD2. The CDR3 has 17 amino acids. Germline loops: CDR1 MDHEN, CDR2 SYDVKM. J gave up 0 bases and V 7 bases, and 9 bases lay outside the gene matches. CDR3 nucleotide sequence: TGTGCCAGCACTTCGTGGGCTAGCGGGACGAACACCGGGGAGCTGTTTTTT. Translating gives CASTSWASGTNTGELFF.

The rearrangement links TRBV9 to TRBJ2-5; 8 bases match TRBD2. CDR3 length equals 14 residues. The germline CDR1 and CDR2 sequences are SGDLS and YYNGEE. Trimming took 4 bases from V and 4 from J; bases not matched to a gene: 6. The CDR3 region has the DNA TGTGCCAGCAGCCTCGGACTAGCAGGAGAGACCCAGTACTTC. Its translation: CASSLGLAGETQYF.

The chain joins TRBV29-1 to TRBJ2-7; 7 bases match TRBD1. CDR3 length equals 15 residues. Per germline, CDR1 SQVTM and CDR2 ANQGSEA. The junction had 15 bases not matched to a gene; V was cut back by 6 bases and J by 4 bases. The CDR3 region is CSVAGTAELVYEQYF. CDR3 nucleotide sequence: TGCAGCGTCGCTGGGACAGCCGAGCTCGTATACGAGCAGTACTTC.

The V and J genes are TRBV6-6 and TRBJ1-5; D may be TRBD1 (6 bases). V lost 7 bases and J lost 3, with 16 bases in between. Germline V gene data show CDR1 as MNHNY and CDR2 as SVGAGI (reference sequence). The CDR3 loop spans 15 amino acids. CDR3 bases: TGTGCCAGCACCCCCTTAGGACAGCCCAATCAGCCCCAGCATTTT. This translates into CASTPLGQPNQPQHF.

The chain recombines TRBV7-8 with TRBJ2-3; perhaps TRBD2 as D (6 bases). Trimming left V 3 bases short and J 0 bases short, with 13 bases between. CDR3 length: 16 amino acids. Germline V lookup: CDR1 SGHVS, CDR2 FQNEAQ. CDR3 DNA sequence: TGTGCCAGCAGCTTTAGGAGGGTTCCTAGCACAGATACGCAGTATTTT. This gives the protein CASSFRRVPSTDTQYF.

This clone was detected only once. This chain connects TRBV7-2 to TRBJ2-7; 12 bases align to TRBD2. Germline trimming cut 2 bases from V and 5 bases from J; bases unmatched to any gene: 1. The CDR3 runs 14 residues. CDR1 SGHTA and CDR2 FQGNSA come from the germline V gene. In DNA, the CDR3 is TGTGCCAGCAGCTTAAGGACTAGCGGGAACGAGCAGTACTTC. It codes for CASSLRTSGNEQYF. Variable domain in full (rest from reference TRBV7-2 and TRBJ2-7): GAGVSQSPSNKVTEKGKDVELRCDPISGHTALYWYRQSLGQGLEFLIYFQGNSAPDKSGLPSDRFSAERTGGSVSTLTIQRTQQEDSAVYLCASSLRTSGNEQYFGPGTRLTVT.

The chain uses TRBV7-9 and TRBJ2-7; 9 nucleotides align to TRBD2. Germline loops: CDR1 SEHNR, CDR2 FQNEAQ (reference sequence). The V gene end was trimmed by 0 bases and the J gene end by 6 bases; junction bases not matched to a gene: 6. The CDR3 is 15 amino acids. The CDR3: CASSLAAGGLGEQYF. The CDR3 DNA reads TGTGCCAGCAGCTTAGCCGCGGGGGGGCTTGGCGAGCAGTACTTC.

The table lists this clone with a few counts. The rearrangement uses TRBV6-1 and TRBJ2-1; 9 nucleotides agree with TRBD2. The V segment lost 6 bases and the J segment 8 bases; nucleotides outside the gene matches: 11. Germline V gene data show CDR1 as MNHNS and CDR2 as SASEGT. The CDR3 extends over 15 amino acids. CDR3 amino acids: CASSPRASGIDEQFF. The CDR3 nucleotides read TGTGCCAGCAGCCCGCGGGCTAGCGGGATCGATGAGCAGTTCTTC.

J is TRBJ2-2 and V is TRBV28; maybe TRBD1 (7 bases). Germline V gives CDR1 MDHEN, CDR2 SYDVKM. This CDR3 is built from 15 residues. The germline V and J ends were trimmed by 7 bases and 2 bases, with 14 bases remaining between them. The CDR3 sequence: CASIPGGLNTGELFF. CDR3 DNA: TGTGCCAGCATCCCAGGGGGGCTTAACACCGGGGAGCTGTTTTTT.

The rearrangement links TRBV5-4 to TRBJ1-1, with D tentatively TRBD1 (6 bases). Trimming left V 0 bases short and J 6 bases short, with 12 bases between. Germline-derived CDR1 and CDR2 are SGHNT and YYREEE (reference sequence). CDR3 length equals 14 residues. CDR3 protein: CASSLAQGRSEAFF. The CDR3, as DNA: TGTGCCAGCAGCTTGGCACAGGGACGGTCTGAAGCTTTCTTT.

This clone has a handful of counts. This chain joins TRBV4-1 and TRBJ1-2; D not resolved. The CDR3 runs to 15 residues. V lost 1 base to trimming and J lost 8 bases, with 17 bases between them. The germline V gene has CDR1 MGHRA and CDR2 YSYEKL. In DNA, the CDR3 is TGCGCCAGCAGCCAAGGGAAGGACGCCGCGATAGGCTACACCTTC. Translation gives CASSQGKDAAIGYTF.

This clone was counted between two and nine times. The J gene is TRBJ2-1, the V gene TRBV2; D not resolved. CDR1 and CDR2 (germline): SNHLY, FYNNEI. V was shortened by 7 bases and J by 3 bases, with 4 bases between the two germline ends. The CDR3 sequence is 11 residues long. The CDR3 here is CASTDYNEQFF. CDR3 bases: TGTGCCAGCACTGACTACAATGAGCAGTTCTTC.

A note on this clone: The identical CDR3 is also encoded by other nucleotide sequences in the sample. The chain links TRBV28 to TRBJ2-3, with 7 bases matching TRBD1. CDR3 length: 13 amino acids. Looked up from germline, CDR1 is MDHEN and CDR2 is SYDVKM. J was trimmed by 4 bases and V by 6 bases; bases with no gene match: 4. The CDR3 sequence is CASRRQGSDTQYF. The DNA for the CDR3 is TGTGCCAGCAGACGACAGGGATCAGATACGCAGTATTTT. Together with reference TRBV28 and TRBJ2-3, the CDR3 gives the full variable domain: DVKVTQSSRYLVKRTGEKVFLECVQDMDHENMFWYRQDPGLGLRLIYFSYDVKMKEKGDIPEGYSVSREKKERFSLILESASTNQTSMYLCASRRQGSDTQYFGPGTRLTVL.

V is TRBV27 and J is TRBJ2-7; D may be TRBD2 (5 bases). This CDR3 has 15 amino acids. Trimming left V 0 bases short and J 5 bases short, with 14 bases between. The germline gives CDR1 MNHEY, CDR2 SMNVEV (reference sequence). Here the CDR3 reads CASSLSWEKIHEQYF. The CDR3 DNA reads TGTGCCAGCAGTTTATCGTGGGAGAAGATCCACGAGCAGTACTTC.

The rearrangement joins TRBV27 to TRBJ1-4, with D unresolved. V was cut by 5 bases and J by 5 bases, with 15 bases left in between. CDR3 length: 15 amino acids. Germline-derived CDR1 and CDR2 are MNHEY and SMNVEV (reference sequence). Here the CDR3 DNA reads TGTGCCAGCAGTCCGAAACAGAGGGAAAATGAAAAACTGTTTTTT. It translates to CASSPKQRENEKLFF.

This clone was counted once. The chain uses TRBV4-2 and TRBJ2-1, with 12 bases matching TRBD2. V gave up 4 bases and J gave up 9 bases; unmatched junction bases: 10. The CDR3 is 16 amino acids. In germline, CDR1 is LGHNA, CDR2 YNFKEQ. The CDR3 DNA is TGTGCCAGCAGCCCCCGGGAAACTAGCGGGAGGACTGAGCAGTTCTTC. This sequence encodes CASSPRETSGRTEQFF.

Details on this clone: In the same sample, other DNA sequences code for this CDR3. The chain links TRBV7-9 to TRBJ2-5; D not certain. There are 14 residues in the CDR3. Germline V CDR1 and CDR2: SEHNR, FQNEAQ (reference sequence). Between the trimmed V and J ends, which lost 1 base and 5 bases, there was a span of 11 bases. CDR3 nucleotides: TGTGCCAGCAGCTTAGTAGGTGGGAAGGAGACCCAGTACTTC. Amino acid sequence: CASSLVGGKETQYF.

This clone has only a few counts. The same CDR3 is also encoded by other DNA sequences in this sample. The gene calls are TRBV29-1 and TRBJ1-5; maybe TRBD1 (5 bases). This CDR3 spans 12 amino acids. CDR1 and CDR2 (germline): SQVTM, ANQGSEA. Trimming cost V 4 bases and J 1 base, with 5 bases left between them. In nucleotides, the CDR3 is TGCAGCGTTGCAGGGAGCAATCAGCCCCAGCATTTT. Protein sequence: CSVAGSNQPQHF.

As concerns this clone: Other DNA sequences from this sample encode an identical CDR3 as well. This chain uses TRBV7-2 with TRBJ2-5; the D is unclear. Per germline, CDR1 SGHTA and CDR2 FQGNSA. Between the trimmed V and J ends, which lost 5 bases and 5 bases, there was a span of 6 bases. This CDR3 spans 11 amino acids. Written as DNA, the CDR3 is TGTGCCAGCAGCCGCGCCGAGACCCAGTACTTC. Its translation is CASSRAETQYF.

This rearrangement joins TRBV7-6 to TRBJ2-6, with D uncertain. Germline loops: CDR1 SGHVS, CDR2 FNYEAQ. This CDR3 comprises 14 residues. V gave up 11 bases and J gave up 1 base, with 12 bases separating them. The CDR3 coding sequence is TGTGCCGTCGGTCGGCCTTCTGGGGCCAACGTCCTGACTTTC. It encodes CAVGRPSGANVLTF.

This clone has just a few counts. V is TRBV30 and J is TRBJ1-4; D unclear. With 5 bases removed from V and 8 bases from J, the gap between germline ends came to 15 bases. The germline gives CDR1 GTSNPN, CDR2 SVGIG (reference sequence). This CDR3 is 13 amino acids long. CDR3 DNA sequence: TGTGCCTGGGCACCACCAGGTGGGGAAAAACTGTTTTTT. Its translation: CAWAPPGGEKLFF.

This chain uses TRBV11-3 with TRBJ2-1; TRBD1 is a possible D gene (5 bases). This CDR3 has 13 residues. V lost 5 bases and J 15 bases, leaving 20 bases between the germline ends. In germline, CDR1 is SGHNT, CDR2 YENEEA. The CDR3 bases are TGTGCCAGCAGCCCTAACCCCAGGGTGGTACCGTTCTTC. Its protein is CASSPNPRVVPFF.

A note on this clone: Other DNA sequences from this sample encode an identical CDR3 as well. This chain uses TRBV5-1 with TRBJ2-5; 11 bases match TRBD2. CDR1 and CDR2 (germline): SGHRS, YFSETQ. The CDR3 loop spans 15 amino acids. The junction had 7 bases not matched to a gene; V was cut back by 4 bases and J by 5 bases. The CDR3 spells CASSPRGTSGETQYF. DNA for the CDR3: TGCGCCAGCAGCCCCAGAGGGACTAGCGGTGAGACCCAGTACTTC.

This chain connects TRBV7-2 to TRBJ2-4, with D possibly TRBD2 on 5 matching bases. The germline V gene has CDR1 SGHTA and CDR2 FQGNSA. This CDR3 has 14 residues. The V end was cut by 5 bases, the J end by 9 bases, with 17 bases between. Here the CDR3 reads CASSPGGSGSIQYF. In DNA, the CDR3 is TGTGCCAGCAGCCCTGGAGGTAGTGGGAGCATTCAGTACTTC.

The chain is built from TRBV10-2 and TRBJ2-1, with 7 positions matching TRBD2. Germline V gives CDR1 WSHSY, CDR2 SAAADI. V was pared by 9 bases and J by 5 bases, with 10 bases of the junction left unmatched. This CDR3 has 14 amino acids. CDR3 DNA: TGCGCCAGTGCCACTAGCGCACTAGACAATGAGCAGTTCTTC. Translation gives CASATSALDNEQFF.

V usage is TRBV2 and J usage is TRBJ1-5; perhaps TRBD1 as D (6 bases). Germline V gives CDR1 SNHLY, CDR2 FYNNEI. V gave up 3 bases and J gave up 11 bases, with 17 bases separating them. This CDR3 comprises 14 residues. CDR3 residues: CASSDGQQGQTQHF. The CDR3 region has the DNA TGTGCCAGCAGTGACGGACAGCAGGGGCAAACCCAGCATTTT.

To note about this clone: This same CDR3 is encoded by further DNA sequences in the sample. CDR3 coding DNA: TGTGCCAGCAGCACCGGGGCTAAAGAGACCCAGTACTTC. It translates to CASSTGAKETQYF. This chain links TRBV7-9 with TRBJ2-5; D is perhaps TRBD1 or TRBD2 (5 bases each). The CDR3 covers 13 residues. V was clipped by 5 bases and J by 3 bases, with 10 bases between them. Germline CDR1 SEHNR, CDR2 FQNEAQ (reference sequence).